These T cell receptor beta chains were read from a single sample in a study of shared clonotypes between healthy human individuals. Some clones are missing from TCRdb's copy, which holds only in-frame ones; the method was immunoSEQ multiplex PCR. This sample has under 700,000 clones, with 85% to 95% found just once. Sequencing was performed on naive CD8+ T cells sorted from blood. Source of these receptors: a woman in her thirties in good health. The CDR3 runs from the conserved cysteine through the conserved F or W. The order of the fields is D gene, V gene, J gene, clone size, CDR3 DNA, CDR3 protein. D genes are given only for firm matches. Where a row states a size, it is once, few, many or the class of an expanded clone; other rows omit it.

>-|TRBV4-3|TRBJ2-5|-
TGCGCCAGCAGCCAGGAATTTGGAGAGACCCAGTACTTC
CASSQEFGETQYF
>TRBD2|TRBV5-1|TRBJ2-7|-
TGCGCCAGCAGCTTGGGGGCGGGAGGGGCCCACGAGCAGTACTTC
CASSLGAGGAHEQYF
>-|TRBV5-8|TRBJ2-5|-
TGTGCCAGCAGCTTGGAAGGGAATGGGGTCCAAGAGACCCAGTACTTC
CASSLEGNGVQETQYF
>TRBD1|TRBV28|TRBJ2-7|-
TGTGCCAGCAGTCCAAGACAGGGGGTACGAGAGCAGTACTTC
CASSPRQGVREQYF
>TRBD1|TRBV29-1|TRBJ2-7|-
TGCAGCGTTGTGGGACAGGAGTCCTACGAGCAGTACTTC
CSVVGQESYEQYF
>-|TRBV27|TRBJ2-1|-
TGTGCCAGCAGTCTCCGACAGACCCCAGGGCTGGACAATGAGCAGTTCTTC
CASSLRQTPGLDNEQFF
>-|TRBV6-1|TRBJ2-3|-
TGTGCCAGCAGTGTTCGCCCGGCCGTTTCGCGGGGAGCAGCAGATACGCAGTATTTT
CASSVRPAVSRGAADTQYF
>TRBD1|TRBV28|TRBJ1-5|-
TGTGCCAGCAGTTCAACAGGGGCCAATCAGCCCCAGCATTTT
CASSSTGANQPQHF
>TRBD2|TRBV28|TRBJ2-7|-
TGTGCCAGCAAACCCGGACTAGCAGACTACGAGCAGTACTTC
CASKPGLADYEQYF
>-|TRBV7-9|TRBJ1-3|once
TGTGCCAGCAGCGACGCAGGGACTGGAAACACCATATATTTT
CASSDAGTGNTIYF
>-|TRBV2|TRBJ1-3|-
TGTGCCAGCAGATCCTTGCCCGGGACCTCTGGAAACACCATATATTTT
CASRSLPGTSGNTIYF
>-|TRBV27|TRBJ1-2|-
TGTGCCAGCAGCGCGGGACTCCGGACGTATGGCTACACCTTC
CASSAGLRTYGYTF
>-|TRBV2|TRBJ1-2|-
TGTGCCAGCAGTGGACAGGCCAATTTCTATGGCTACACCTTC
CASSGQANFYGYTF
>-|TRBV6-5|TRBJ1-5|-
TGTGCCAGCAGTCCGGAGCAGGGATATCAGCCCCAGCATTTT
CASSPEQGYQPQHF
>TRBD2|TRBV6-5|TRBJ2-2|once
TGTGCCAGCAGTGGGACTAGCGGGACGACCGGGGAGCTGTTTTTT
CASSGTSGTTGELFF
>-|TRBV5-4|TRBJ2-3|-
TGTGCCAGCAGCTTGGGGACAGGCACAGATACGCAGTATTTT
CASSLGTGTDTQYF
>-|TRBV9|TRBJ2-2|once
TGTGCCAGCAGCGAGGACGGTAACACCGGGGAGCTGTTTTTT
CASSEDGNTGELFF
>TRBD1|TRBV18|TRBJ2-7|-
TGTGCCAGCTCACCTCGGGACAGCGGTTCCTACGAGCAGTACTTC
CASSPRDSGSYEQYF
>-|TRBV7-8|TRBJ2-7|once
TGTGCCAGCAGCTTAGAGTCGCTAGCTAACTCCTACGAGCAGTACTTC
CASSLESLANSYEQYF